Shown below are 9 T cell receptor beta chains from a single sample sequenced in a study of T-cell reconstitution after alpha-beta-depleted transplantation in children. It was with unique molecular identifiers that the TCRbeta library was prepared. TCRdb itself ran the PCR reads through MiXCR, one entry per CDR3 protein. This table has about 540,000 distinct CDR3 sequences, around 20% appearing once. The sequences come from PBMCs from the stem cell graft donor, collected from the stem cell graft. These receptors all stem from a human donor who donated a stem cell graft to a child with acute lymphoblastic leukemia.

The rearrangement joins TRBV6-1 to TRBJ2-7; D gene unclear. Trimming removed 7 bases from V and 0 bases from J, with 10 bases in between. This CDR3 comprises 13 residues. In germline, CDR1 is MNHNS, CDR2 SASEGT. The CDR3 here is CASTIAASYEQYF. CDR3 DNA: TGTGCCAGCACCATCGCGGCCTCCTACGAGCAGTACTTC.

This rearrangement joins TRBV5-1 to TRBJ2-2, with a weak D call TRBD1 (6 bases). This CDR3 region has 16 residues. V was cut by 5 bases and J by 1 base, with 15 bases left in between. Germline lookup yields CDR1 SGHRS and CDR2 YFSETQ. The CDR3 spells CASRHKARGNTGELFF. CDR3 coding DNA: TGCGCCAGCAGACACAAAGCCAGGGGGAACACCGGGGAGCTGTTTTTT.

This clonotype has more than one count but fewer than ten. J is TRBJ2-5 and V is TRBV2; D is undetermined. The CDR3 has 12 residues. Germline CDR1 is SNHLY and CDR2 is FYNNEI. V shed 6 bases and J shed 4 bases, with 9 bases lying between them. In DNA, the CDR3 is TGTGCCAGCAGCCCAGAGACAGAGACCCAGTACTTC. This gives the protein CASSPETETQYF.

There are a few counts of this clonotype. The chain employs TRBV3-1 and TRBJ1-5; D is uncertain. This CDR3 spans 14 amino acids. Germline CDR1 is LGHDT and CDR2 is YNNKEL (reference sequence). V was pared by 0 bases and J by 6 bases, with 9 bases between. This CDR3 reads CASSQDPTGQPQHF. Written as DNA, the CDR3 is TGTGCCAGCAGCCAAGATCCTACGGGTCAGCCCCAGCATTTT.

This clonotype has more than one count but fewer than ten. The J gene is TRBJ2-5, the V gene TRBV20-1; no reliable D call. The CDR3 extends over 14 amino acids. Germline V lookup: CDR1 DFQATT, CDR2 SNEGSKA (reference sequence). The V and J ends lost 3 bases and 2 bases respectively, with 13 bases between them. CDR3 in DNA: TGCAGTGCTAGTGAGTGGGCGGTGCAAGAGACCCAGTACTTC. It yields the protein CSASEWAVQETQYF.

Details on this clonotype: A much more abundant neighbour one base away suggests this may be a read error. This chain uses TRBV5-1 with TRBJ2-7, with 10 bases fitting TRBD2. Germline values: CDR1 SGHRS, CDR2 YFSETQ. The ends lost 2 bases at V and 2 bases at J; junction bases unmatched: 1. The CDR3 runs to 14 residues. The CDR3: CASSFSGGTYEQYF. DNA for the CDR3: TGCGCCAGCAGCTTTAGCGGGGGGACCTACGAGCAGTACTTC.

This clonotype has a count of ten or more. This rearrangement joins TRBV12-3 or TRBV12-4 to TRBJ2-3; D call uncertain. This CDR3 has 14 residues. V shed 3 bases and J shed 4 bases, with 11 bases lying between them. CDR3 region: CASSFRPQADTQYF. DNA of the CDR3: TGTGCCAGCAGTTTTAGGCCCCAGGCAGATACGCAGTATTTT.

The table lists this clonotype with a few counts. The chain employs TRBV25-1 and TRBJ2-5; 9 bases line up with TRBD1. This CDR3 spans 16 amino acids. The V segment lost 1 base and the J segment 2 bases; nucleotides outside the gene matches: 5. CDR1 is MGHDK, CDR2 SYGVNS, per germline. This chain's CDR3 is CASSELNRGPQETQYF. The CDR3 coding sequence is TGTGCCAGCAGTGAATTGAACAGGGGGCCTCAAGAGACCCAGTACTTC.

This sequence joins TRBV11-2 and TRBJ1-2; TRBD1 is a possible D gene (5 bases). V was cut by 6 bases and J by 4 bases, with 15 bases left in between. Germline V gene sequence: CDR1 SGHAT, CDR2 FQNNGV. The CDR3 sequence is 14 residues long. This CDR3 reads CASSRGFWGYGYTF. The CDR3 region has the DNA TGTGCCAGCAGTCGGGGGTTTTGGGGCTATGGCTACACCTTC.